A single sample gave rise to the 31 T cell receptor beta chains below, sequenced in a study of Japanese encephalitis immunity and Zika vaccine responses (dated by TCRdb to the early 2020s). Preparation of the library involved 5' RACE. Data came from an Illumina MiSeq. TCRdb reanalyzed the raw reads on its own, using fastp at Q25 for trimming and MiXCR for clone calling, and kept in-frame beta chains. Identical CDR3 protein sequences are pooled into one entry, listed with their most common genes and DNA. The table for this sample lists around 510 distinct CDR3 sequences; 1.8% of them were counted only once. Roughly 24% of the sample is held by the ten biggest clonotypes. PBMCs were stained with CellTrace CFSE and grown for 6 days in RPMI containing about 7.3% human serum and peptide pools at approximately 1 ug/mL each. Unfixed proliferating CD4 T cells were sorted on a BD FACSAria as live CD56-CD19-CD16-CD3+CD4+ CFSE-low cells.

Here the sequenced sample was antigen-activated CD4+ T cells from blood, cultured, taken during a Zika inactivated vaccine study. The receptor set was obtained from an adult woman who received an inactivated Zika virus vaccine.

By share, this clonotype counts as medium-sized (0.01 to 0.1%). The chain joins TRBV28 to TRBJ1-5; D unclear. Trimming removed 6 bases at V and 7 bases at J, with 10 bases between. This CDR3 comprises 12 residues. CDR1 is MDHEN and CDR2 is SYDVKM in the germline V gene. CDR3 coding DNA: TGTGCCAGCAGCCCCCCGGGGCAGCCCCAGCATTTT. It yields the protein CASSPPGQPQHF.

In DNA form, the CDR3 reads TGTGCCACCGCACGGGGGGATCTTTACGAGCAGTACTTC. This sequence encodes CATARGDLYEQYF. The chain employs TRBV19 and TRBJ2-7; 7 positions agree with TRBD2. V was pared by 10 bases and J by 4 bases, with 10 bases of the junction left unmatched. The CDR3 contains 13 residues. Germline loops: CDR1 LNHDA, CDR2 SQIVND (reference sequence).

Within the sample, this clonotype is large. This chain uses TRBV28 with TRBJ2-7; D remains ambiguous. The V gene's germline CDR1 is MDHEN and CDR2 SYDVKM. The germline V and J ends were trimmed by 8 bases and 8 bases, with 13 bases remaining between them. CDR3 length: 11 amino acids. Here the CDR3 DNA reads TGTGCCAGCGGGAATACAATGAAGCAGTACTTC. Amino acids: CASGNTMKQYF. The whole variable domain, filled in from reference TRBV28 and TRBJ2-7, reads DVKVTQSSRYLVKRTGEKVFLECVQDMDHENMFWYRQDPGLGLRLIYFSYDVKMKEKGDIPEGYSVSREKKERFSLILESASTNQTSMYLCASGNTMKQYFGPGTRLTVT.

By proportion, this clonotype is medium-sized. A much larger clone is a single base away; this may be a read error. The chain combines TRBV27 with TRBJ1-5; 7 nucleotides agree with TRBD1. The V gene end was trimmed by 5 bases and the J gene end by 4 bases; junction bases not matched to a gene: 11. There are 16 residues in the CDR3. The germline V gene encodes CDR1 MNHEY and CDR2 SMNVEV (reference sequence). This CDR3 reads CASSAWTGVGNQPQHF. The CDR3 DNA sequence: TGTGCCAGCAGTGCCTGGACAGGAGTGGGGAATCAGCCCCAGCATTTT.

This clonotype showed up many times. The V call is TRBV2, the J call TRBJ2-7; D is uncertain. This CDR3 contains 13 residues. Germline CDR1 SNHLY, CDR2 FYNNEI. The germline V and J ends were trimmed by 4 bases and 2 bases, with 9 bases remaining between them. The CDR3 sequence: CASSVPVTYEQYF. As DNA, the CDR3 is TGTGCCAGCAGTGTTCCGGTGACCTACGAGCAGTACTTC. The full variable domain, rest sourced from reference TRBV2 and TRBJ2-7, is EPEVTQTPSHQVTQMGQEVILRCVPISNHLYFYWYRQILGQKVEFLVSFYNNEISEKSEIFDDQFSVERPDGSNFTLKIRSTKLEDSAMYFCASSVPVTYEQYFGPGTRLTVT.

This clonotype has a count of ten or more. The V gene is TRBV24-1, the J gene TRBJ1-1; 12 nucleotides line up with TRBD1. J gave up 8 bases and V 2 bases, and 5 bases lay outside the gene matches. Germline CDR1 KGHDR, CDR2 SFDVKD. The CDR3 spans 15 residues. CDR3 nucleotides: TGTGCCACCAGTGATTCGGGGACAGGGGGCGTCGAAGCTTTCTTT. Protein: CATSDSGTGGVEAFF.

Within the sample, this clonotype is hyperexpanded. The DNA of the CDR3 is TGTGCCAGCTCATTCGACACATACACCGGGGAGCTGTTTTTT. The encoded protein is CASSFDTYTGELFF. J is TRBJ2-2 and V is TRBV18; no reliable D call. Trimming pared 5 bases from V and 3 bases from J, leaving 10 bases between. The CDR3 length is 14 residues. Germline CDR1 and CDR2: KGHSH and LQKENI. The complete variable domain, with remaining parts taken from reference TRBV18 and TRBJ2-2, reads NAGVMQNPRHLVRRRGQEARLRCSPMKGHSHVYWYRQLPEEGLKFMVYLQKENIIDESGMPKERFSAEFPKEGPSILRIQQVVRGDSAAYFCASSFDTYTGELFFGEGSRLTVL.

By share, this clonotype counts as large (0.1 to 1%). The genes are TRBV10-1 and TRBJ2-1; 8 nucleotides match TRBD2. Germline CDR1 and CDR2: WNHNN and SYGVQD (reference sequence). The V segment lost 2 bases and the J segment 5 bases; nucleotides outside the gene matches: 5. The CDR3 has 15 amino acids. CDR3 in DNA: TGCGCCAGCAGTGAGGGGACTAGGTCCCACAATGAGCAGTTCTTC. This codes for CASSEGTRSHNEQFF.

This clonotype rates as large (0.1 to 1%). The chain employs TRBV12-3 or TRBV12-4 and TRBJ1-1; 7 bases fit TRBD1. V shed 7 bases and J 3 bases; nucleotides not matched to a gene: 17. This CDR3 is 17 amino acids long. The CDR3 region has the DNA TGTGCCAGCATTTCGGCGGGACAGCCCTCCAGAGACACTGAAGCTTTCTTT. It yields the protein CASISAGQPSRDTEAFF.

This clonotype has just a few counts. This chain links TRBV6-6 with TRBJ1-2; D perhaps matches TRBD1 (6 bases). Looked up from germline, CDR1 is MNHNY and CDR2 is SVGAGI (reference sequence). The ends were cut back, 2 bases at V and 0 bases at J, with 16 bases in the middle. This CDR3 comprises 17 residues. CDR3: CASSYTPGGGPNYGYTF. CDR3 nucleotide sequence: TGTGCCAGCAGTTACACCCCCGGGGGGGGGCCTAACTATGGCTACACCTTC.

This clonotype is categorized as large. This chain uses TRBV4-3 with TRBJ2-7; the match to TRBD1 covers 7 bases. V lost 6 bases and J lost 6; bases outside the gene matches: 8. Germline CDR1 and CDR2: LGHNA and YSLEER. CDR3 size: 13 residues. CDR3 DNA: TGCGCCAGCAGTCTGATCCAGGGGGTCGAGCAGTACTTC. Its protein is CASSLIQGVEQYF.

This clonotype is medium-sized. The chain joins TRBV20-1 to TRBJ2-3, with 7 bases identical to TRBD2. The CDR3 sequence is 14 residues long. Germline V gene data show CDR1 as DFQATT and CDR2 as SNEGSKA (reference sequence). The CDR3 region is CGSSWGGSTDTQYF. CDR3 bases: TGCGGATCGTCGTGGGGGGGGAGCACAGATACGCAGTATTTT.

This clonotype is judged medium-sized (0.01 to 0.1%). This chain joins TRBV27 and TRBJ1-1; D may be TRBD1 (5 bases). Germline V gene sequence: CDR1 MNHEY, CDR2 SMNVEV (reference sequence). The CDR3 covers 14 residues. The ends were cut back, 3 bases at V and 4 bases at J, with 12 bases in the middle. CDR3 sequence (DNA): TGTGCCAGCAGTTTTATGGTCGGGGGCACTGAAGCTTTCTTT. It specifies CASSFMVGGTEAFF.

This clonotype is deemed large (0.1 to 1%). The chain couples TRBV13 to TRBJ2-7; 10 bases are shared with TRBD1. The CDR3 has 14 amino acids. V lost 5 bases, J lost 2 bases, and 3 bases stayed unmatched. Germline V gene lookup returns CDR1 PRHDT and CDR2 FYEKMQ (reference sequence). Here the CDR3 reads CASSPDRGPYEQYF. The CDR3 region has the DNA TGTGCCAGCAGCCCCGACAGGGGGCCCTACGAGCAGTACTTC.

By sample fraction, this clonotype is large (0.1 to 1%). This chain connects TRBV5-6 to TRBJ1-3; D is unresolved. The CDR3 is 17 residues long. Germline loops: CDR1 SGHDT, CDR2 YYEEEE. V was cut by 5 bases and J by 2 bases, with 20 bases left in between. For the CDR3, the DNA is TGTGCCAGCAGTTTACCAGCCCGGGGAGCGGCTGGAAACACCATATATTTT. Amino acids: CASSLPARGAAGNTIYF.

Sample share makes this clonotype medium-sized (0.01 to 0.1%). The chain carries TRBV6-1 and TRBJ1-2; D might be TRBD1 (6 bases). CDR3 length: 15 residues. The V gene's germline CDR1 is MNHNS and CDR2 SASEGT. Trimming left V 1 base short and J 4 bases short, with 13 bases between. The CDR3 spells CASSEVRRTAYGYTF. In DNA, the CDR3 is TGTGCCAGCAGTGAAGTTCGTCGGACAGCCTATGGCTACACCTTC.

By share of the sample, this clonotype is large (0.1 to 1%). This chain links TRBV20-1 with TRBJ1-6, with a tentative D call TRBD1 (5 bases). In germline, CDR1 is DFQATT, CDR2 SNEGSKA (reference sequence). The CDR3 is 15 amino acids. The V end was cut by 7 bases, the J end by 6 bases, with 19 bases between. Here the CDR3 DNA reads TGCAGTGTCCTAACGGGGGGATCTGGTAATTCACCCCTCCACTTT. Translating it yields CSVLTGGSGNSPLHF.

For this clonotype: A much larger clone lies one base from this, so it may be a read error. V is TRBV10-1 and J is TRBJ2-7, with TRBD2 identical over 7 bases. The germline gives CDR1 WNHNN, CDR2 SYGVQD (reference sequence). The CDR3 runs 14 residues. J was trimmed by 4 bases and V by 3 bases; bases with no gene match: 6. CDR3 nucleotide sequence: TGCGCCAGCAGTGATGGACTAGAACCATACGAGCAGTACTTC. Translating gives CASSDGLEPYEQYF.

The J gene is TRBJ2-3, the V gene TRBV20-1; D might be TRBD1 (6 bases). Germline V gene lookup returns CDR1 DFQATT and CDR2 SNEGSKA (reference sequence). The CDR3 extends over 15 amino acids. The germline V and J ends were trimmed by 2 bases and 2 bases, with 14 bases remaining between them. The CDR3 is CSARYSGENTDTQYF. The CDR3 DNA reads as TGCAGTGCTAGATATTCAGGGGAGAACACAGATACGCAGTATTTT.

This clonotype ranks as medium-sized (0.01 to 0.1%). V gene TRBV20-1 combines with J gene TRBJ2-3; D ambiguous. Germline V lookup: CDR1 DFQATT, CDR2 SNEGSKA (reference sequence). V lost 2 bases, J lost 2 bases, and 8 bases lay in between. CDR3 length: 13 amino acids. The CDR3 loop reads CSARSPITDTQYF. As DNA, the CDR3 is TGCAGTGCTAGATCTCCTATCACAGATACGCAGTATTTT.

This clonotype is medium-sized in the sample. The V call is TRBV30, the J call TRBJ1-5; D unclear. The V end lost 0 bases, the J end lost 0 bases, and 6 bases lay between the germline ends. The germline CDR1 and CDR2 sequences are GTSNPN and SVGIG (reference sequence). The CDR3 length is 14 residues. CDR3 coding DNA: TGTGCCTGGAGTGTAATCCATAGCAATCAGCCCCAGCATTTT. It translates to CAWSVIHSNQPQHF.

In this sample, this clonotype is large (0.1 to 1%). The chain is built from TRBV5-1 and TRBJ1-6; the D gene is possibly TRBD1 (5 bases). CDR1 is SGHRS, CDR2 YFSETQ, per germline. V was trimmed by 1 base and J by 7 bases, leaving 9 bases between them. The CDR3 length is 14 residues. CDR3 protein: CASSLIPGNSPLHF. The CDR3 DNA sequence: TGCGCCAGCAGCTTGATACCAGGGAATTCACCCCTCCACTTT.

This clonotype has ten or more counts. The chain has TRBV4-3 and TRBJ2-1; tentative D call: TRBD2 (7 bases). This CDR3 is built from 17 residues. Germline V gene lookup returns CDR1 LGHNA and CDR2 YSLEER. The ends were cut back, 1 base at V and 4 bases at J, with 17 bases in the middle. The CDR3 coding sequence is TGCGCCAGCAGCCAAGTGGGGGGGGGGCCGCGTTACAATGAGCAGTTCTTC. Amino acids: CASSQVGGGPRYNEQFF.

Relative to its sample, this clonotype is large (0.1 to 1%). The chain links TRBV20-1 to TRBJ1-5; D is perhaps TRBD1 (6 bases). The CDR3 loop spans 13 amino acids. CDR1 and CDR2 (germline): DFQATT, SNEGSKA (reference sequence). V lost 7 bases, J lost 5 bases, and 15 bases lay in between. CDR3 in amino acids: CSVAREGDQPQHF. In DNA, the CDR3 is TGCAGTGTGGCCAGGGAGGGGGATCAGCCCCAGCATTTT.

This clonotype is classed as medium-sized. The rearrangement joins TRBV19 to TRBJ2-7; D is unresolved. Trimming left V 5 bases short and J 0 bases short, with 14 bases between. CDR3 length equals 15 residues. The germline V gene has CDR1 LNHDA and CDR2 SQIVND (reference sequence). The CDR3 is CASSGPGQASYEQYF. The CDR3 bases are TGTGCCAGTAGTGGCCCCGGGCAGGCCTCCTACGAGCAGTACTTC.

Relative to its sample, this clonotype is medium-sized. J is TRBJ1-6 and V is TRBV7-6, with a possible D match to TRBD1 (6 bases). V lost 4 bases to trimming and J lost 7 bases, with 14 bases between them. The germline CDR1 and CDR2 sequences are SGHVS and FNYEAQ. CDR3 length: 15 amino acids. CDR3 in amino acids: CASSYQGNGNSPLHF. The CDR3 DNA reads TGTGCCAGCAGCTACCAGGGGAACGGGAATTCACCCCTCCACTTT.

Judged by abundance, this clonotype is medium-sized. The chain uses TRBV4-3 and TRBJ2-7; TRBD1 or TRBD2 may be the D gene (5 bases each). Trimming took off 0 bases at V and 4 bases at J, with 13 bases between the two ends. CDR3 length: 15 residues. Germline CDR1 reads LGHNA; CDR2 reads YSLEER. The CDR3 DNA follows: TGCGCCAGCAGCCAAGATGGGGGTCCCGGTTACGAGCAGTACTTC. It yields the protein CASSQDGGPGYEQYF.

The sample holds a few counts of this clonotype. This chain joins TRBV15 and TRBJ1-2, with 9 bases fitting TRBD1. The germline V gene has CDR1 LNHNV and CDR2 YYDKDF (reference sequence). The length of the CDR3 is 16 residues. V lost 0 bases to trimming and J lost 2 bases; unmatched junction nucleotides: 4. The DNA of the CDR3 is TGTGCCACCAGCAGAGATGGGACAGGGAGCAACTATGGCTACACCTTC. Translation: CATSRDGTGSNYGYTF. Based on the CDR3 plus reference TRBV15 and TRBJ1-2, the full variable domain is DAMVIQNPRYQVTQFGKPVTLSCSQTLNHNVMYWYQQKSSQAPKLLFHYYDKDFNNEADTPDNFQSRRPNTSFCFLDIRSPGLGDTAMYLCATSRDGTGSNYGYTFGSGTRLTVV.

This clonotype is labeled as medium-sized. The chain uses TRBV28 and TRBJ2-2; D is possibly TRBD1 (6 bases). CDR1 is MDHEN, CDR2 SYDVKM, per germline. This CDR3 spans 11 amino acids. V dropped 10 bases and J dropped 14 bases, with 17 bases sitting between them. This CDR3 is CATLGQIGLFF. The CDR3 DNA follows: TGTGCCACCCTCGGACAGATAGGACTGTTTTTT.

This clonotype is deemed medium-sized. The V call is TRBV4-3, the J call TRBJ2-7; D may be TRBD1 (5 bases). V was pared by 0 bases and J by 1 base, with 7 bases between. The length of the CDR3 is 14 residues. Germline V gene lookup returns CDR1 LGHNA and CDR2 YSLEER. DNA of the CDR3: TGCGCCAGCAGCCAAGATGACAGTTCCTACGAGCAGTACTTC. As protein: CASSQDDSSYEQYF.

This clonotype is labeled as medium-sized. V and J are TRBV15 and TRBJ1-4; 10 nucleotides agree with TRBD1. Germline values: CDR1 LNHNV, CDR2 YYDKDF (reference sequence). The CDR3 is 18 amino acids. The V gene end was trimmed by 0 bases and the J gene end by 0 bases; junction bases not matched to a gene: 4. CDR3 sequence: CATSRELDRGTTNEKLFF. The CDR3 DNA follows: TGTGCCACCAGCAGAGAATTGGACAGGGGGACAACTAATGAAAAACTGTTTTTT. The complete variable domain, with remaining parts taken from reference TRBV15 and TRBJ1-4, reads DAMVIQNPRYQVTQFGKPVTLSCSQTLNHNVMYWYQQKSSQAPKLLFHYYDKDFNNEADTPDNFQSRRPNTSFCFLDIRSPGLGDTAMYLCATSRELDRGTTNEKLFFGSGTQLSVL.